These 20 T cell receptor beta chains came from one sample sequenced in a study of cytomegalovirus exposure and HLA in healthy donors listed by TCRdb under 2017. The library was made by the immunoSEQ multiplex PCR assay. For the multiplex PCR, a mixture combining 60 forward primers for TCR Vbeta segments and 13 reverse primers for TCR Jbeta segments was used. TCRdb provides this immuneACCESS table in a form limited to in-frame rearrangements. Some clones are lacking; in checked studies, under half of them reflect an unresolved V gene, and why the rest are absent is not known. The sample's own table lists 80,000 or so clones. The ten top clones hold roughly 13% of the sample. The sample was PBMCs. Receptor source: a man aged 50-60 years in good health and CMV-seropositive.

V usage is TRBV19 and J usage is TRBJ1-5; D unclear. Trimming took 3 bases from V and 6 from J, leaving 9 bases between them. This CDR3 has 13 residues. Germline assignment: CDR1 LNHDA and CDR2 SQIVND (reference sequence). CDR3 loop: CASSMSMSQPQHF. The CDR3 DNA is TGTGCCAGTAGTATGTCGATGAGTCAGCCCCAGCATTTT. Looking up the rest from reference TRBV19 and TRBJ1-5 gives the full variable domain: DGGITQSPKYLFRKEGQNVTLSCEQNLNHDAMYWYRQDPGQGLRLIYYSQIVNDFQKGDIAEGYSVSREKKESFPLTVTSAQKNPTAFYLCASSMSMSQPQHFGDGTRLSIL.

The rearrangement uses TRBV19 and TRBJ2-3, with a tentative D call TRBD2 (6 bases). The CDR3 totals 17 residues. Trimming took off 5 bases at V and 0 bases at J, with 18 bases between the two ends. The germline CDR1 and CDR2 sequences are LNHDA and SQIVND (reference sequence). The CDR3 DNA follows: TGTGCCAGTAGTCTCCAACCTGGGGGGTCTAGCACAGATACGCAGTATTTT. Translation gives CASSLQPGGSSTDTQYF.

The CDR3 DNA reads as TGTGCCAGCAGCCAGGGGGCCAGGAACACTGAAGCTTTCTTT. Amino acid sequence: CASSQGARNTEAFF. The chain has TRBV7-9 and TRBJ1-1; 8 bases line up with TRBD1. V shed 5 bases and J 1 base; nucleotides not matched to a gene: 3. The germline V gene has CDR1 SEHNR and CDR2 FQNEAQ (reference sequence). The CDR3 extends over 14 amino acids.

The chain has TRBV28 and TRBJ2-7; TRBD1 matches at 11 bases. The germline CDR1 and CDR2 sequences are MDHEN and SYDVKM. J was trimmed by 6 bases and V by 5 bases; bases with no gene match: 6. The CDR3 is 14 residues long. This chain's CDR3 is CASSPGTGGGEQYV. The DNA for the CDR3 is TGTGCCAGCAGTCCCGGGACAGGGGGGGGCGAGCAGTACGTC.

CDR3 residues: CASSSSRRGNTIYF. CDR3 nucleotide sequence: TGTGCCAGCAGCTCTAGCCGAAGAGGAAACACCATATATTTT. The chain recombines TRBV5-4 with TRBJ1-3, with D unresolved. The CDR3 extends over 14 amino acids. Germline loops: CDR1 SGHNT, CDR2 YYREEE (reference sequence). Trimming took off 3 bases at V and 4 bases at J, with 11 bases between the two ends.

The rearrangement joins TRBV6-5 to TRBJ2-5; 10 bases map to TRBD2. Germline V lookup: CDR1 MNHEY, CDR2 SVGAGI. The CDR3 length is 15 residues. V was clipped by 5 bases and J by 2 bases; unmatched bases: 5. The CDR3 DNA is TGTGCCAGCAGTCCCCGGACTAGCGGACAAGAGACCCAGTACTTC. Translation gives CASSPRTSGQETQYF.

The V and J genes are TRBV5-1 and TRBJ2-3, with 13 bases fitting TRBD2. CDR1 and CDR2 (germline): SGHRS, YFSETQ. The V segment lost 3 bases and the J segment 6 bases; nucleotides outside the gene matches: 4. This CDR3 region has 15 residues. In nucleotides, the CDR3 is TGCGCCAGCAGCTCTGGACTAGCGGGAGAGGATACGCAGTATTTT. Amino acids: CASSSGLAGEDTQYF.

The rearrangement uses TRBV19 and TRBJ1-5; D remains ambiguous. CDR1 is LNHDA, CDR2 SQIVND, per germline (reference sequence). V was shortened by 6 bases and J by 7 bases, with 25 bases between the two germline ends. This CDR3 comprises 17 residues. This CDR3 reads CASRVGRDKQLRQPQHF. In DNA form, the CDR3 reads TGTGCCAGTAGGGTAGGTCGTGACAAACAGTTACGGCAGCCCCAGCATTTT.

The rearrangement joins TRBV27 to TRBJ1-2, with 7 positions matching TRBD1. This CDR3 comprises 15 residues. V trimming: 5 bases; J trimming: 2 bases; junction bases outside the gene matches: 8. Germline values: CDR1 MNHEY, CDR2 SMNVEV (reference sequence). For the CDR3, the DNA is TGTGCCAGCAGTCGTACAGGGGAGGTGAACTATGGCTACACCTTC. Translated, it gives CASSRTGEVNYGYTF.

The chain combines TRBV5-1 with TRBJ1-1; 7 nucleotides agree with TRBD1. The CDR3 covers 12 residues. After removal of 4 bases from V and 8 bases from J, the junction contained 5 bases not matched to a gene. Per the germline V gene, CDR1 is SGHRS and CDR2 is YFSETQ. The CDR3 DNA follows: TGCGCCAGCAGCCCGGCAGGGGGAGAAGCTTTCTTT. It translates to CASSPAGGEAFF.

The CDR3 region is CASSLPGLAGSTDTQYF. In DNA, the CDR3 is TGTGCCAGCAGCTTGCCGGGACTAGCGGGAAGCACAGATACGCAGTATTTT. The V call is TRBV5-6, the J call TRBJ2-3; 13 bases line up with TRBD2. Germline V gene lookup returns CDR1 SGHDT and CDR2 YYEEEE. This CDR3 contains 17 residues. Trimming removed 1 base from V and 0 bases from J; junction bases left unmatched: 2. The full variable domain, its missing parts supplied by reference TRBV5-6 and TRBJ2-3, is DAGVTQSPTHLIKTRGQQVTLRCSPKSGHDTVSWYQQALGQGPQFIFQYYEEEERQRGNFPDRFSGHQFPNYSSELNVNALLLGDSALYLCASSLPGLAGSTDTQYFGPGTRLTVL.

V and J are TRBV4-1 and TRBJ2-3; maybe TRBD1 (5 bases). The ends were cut back, 0 bases at V and 7 bases at J, with 17 bases in the middle. CDR1 and CDR2 (germline): MGHRA, YSYEKL. CDR3 length: 16 residues. The CDR3 DNA follows: TGCGCCAGCAGCCAAGAGCTCCCCCAGGGCCGTTATACGCAGTATTTT. Its protein product is CASSQELPQGRYTQYF.

This sequence joins TRBV18 and TRBJ1-1; 8 bases are a match to TRBD1. Germline CDR1 reads KGHSH; CDR2 reads LQKENI. This CDR3 spans 14 amino acids. After removal of 3 bases from V and 7 bases from J, the junction contained 7 bases not matched to a gene. CDR3 region: CASSPDRGENEAFF. The CDR3 DNA is TGTGCCAGCTCACCCGACAGGGGCGAAAATGAAGCTTTCTTT. The full variable domain, with the rest looked up from reference TRBV18 and TRBJ1-1, is NAGVMQNPRHLVRRRGQEARLRCSPMKGHSHVYWYRQLPEEGLKFMVYLQKENIIDESGMPKERFSAEFPKEGPSILRIQQVVRGDSAAYFCASSPDRGENEAFFGQGTRLTVV.

The J gene is TRBJ1-1, the V gene TRBV5-1; a possible D gene is TRBD1 (5 bases). The CDR3 loop spans 15 amino acids. CDR1 SGHRS and CDR2 YFSETQ come from the germline V gene. The ends were cut back, 4 bases at V and 0 bases at J, with 13 bases in the middle. CDR3 sequence reads: CASSPSPDMNTEAFF. For the CDR3, the DNA is TGCGCCAGCAGCCCTTCTCCGGACATGAACACTGAAGCTTTCTTT.

V usage is TRBV10-3 and J usage is TRBJ2-1, with no clear D. This CDR3 has 16 residues. Trimming shortened V by 0 bases and J by 7 bases, and 16 bases separated the two germline ends. CDR1 and CDR2 from the germline V gene are ENHRY and SYGVKD. The CDR3 coding sequence is TGTGCCATCAGTGAGTCGAAAGAGCCATCGGGTAATGAGCAGTTCTTC. As protein: CAISESKEPSGNEQFF.

The CDR3 reads CASSLQIRTIIQETQYF. The DNA for the CDR3 is TGTGCCAGCAGCTTGCAAATCCGCACTATTATACAAGAGACCCAGTACTTC. This sequence joins TRBV5-4 and TRBJ2-5, with D uncertain. V was trimmed by 1 base and J by 2 bases, leaving 18 bases between them. This CDR3 comprises 17 residues. Germline values: CDR1 SGHNT, CDR2 YYREEE (reference sequence).

The rearrangement uses TRBV5-6 and TRBJ2-1; 9 bases are a match to TRBD2. Germline V gives CDR1 SGHDT, CDR2 YYEEEE. With 4 bases clipped from V and 4 bases from J, the junction kept 9 bases outside the gene matches. The CDR3 totals 16 residues. CDR3 DNA sequence: TGTGCCAGCAGCCTTATTAGCGGGAGATTTTACAATGAGCAGTTCTTC. Its translation is CASSLISGRFYNEQFF.

This chain joins TRBV19 and TRBJ1-1; 12 nucleotides match TRBD1. The CDR3 consists of 16 residues. The V segment lost 3 bases and the J segment 8 bases; nucleotides outside the gene matches: 10. Germline V lookup: CDR1 LNHDA, CDR2 SQIVND (reference sequence). The CDR3 sequence is CASSMRPRDRGREAFF. CDR3 nucleotide sequence: TGTGCCAGTAGTATGCGACCCCGGGACAGGGGGCGGGAAGCTTTCTTT.

J is TRBJ2-7 and V is TRBV6-1; D is undetermined. Germline V gene sequence: CDR1 MNHNS, CDR2 SASEGT. V lost 6 bases to trimming and J lost 1 base, with 16 bases between them. This CDR3 region has 15 residues. CDR3 in amino acids: CASRMSLGTSYEQYV. CDR3 nucleotides: TGTGCCAGCAGGATGTCCCTGGGCACTTCCTACGAGCAGTACGTC.

The rearrangement links TRBV5-6 to TRBJ2-3; D gene ambiguous. The V gene lost 4 bases and the J gene lost 1 base, with 7 bases spanning the gap. CDR1 and CDR2 from the germline V gene are SGHDT and YYEEEE. The CDR3 runs 13 residues. The CDR3 DNA is TGTGCCAGCAGCCTGACACGCACAGATACGCAGTATTTT. This sequence encodes CASSLTRTDTQYF.